The sequence of this TCR beta chain was determined in a study of T cell clones after liver transplantation. Points from the study as a whole: In most of the 8 subjects, circulating graft-donor-reactive CD4 TCRbeta sequences fell significantly after transplant.

This clone was counted only a few times. Its antigen is still unknown. The germline V gene encodes CDR1 SGHNT and CDR2 YYREEE (reference sequence). V lost 2 bases and J lost 7; bases outside the gene matches: 8. The CDR3 runs 15 residues. Some clones are missing from TCRdb's copy, which holds only in-frame ones; the method was immunoSEQ multiplex PCR. The table records roughly 70,000 clones, roughly 80% of them present only once. The chain combines TRBV5-4 with TRBJ2-2; 7 bases match TRBD2. The input for sequencing was CD4+ T cells from blood, taken before liver transplant. The TCR comes from a human donor who received a liver transplant. CDR3 DNA: TGTGCCAGCAGCTTCGGCGGGGGTCTGATCGGGGAGCTGTTTTTT. Its protein product is CASSFGGGLIGELFF. The full variable domain, completed using reference TRBV5-4 and TRBJ2-2, is ETGVTQSPTHLIKTRGQQVTLRCSSQSGHNTVSWYQQALGQGPQFIFQYYREEENGRGNFPPRFSGLQFPNYSSELNVNALELDDSALYLCASSFGGGLIGELFFGEGSRLTVL.